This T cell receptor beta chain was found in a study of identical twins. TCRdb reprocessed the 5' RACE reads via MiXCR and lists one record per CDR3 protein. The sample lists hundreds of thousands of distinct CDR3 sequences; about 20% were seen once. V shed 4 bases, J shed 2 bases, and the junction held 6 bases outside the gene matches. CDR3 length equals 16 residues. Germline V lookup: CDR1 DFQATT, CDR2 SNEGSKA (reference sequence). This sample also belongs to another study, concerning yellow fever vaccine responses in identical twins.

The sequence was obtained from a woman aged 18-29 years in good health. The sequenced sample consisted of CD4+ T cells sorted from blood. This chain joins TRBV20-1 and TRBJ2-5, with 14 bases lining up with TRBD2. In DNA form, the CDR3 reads TGCAGTGCTACTACGGGACTAGCGGGGGTTCAAGAGACCCAGTACTTC. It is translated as CSATTGLAGVQETQYF.